Presented here are 31 T cell receptor beta chains from one specimen sequenced in a study of post-analysis software for immune sequencing data. TCR beta cDNA libraries had unique molecular identifiers. MiXCR, run by TCRdb on the PCR reads, gives a single entry per CDR3 protein. The sample lists roughly 600,000 distinct CDR3 sequences; about 40% were seen once. These TCRs' antigens remain unknown. General study findings and limits: A few TRBV segments (TRBV5-6, TRBV5-1 and TRBV20-1 among them) occurred more frequently in patients than in controls.

The sequenced material came from blood. These receptors were collected from a girl aged 5-17 years with multiple sclerosis.

The chain uses TRBV5-1 and TRBJ2-4, with 9 bases lining up with TRBD2. V shed 4 bases, J shed 0 bases, and the junction held 5 bases outside the gene matches. Germline CDR1 and CDR2: SGHRS and YFSETQ. The CDR3 extends over 16 amino acids. In nucleotides, the CDR3 is TGCGCCAGCAGCGGAGGACTAGCGTTAGCCAAAAACATTCAGTACTTC. Its translation is CASSGGLALAKNIQYF.

This chain links TRBV7-9 with TRBJ2-7; the match to TRBD2 covers 10 bases. V dropped 6 bases and J dropped 0; count of bases not matched to a gene: 5. The germline gives CDR1 SEHNR, CDR2 FQNEAQ (reference sequence). This CDR3 is built from 15 residues. CDR3 bases: TGTGCCAGCAGTCCTACTAGCGGGATCTCCTACGAGCAGTACTTC. The encoded protein is CASSPTSGISYEQYF.

There are a few counts of this clonotype. This chain connects TRBV11-3 to TRBJ2-7; D is uncertain. The germline V and J ends were trimmed by 0 bases and 3 bases, with 9 bases remaining between them. There are 14 residues in the CDR3. Germline V gene sequence: CDR1 SGHNT, CDR2 YENEEA. CDR3 loop: CASSLENSIYEQYF. In DNA, the CDR3 is TGTGCCAGCAGCTTAGAGAACAGCATCTACGAGCAGTACTTC.

This chain joins TRBV5-6 and TRBJ1-1; D uncertain. Per the germline V gene, CDR1 is SGHDT and CDR2 is YYEEEE. Trimming removed 0 bases from V and 0 bases from J, with 15 bases in between. This CDR3 contains 17 residues. The CDR3 coding sequence is TGTGCCAGCAGCTTGGACTGGGAGTCCAAAATGAACACTGAAGCTTTCTTT. The encoded protein is CASSLDWESKMNTEAFF.

The chain has TRBV20-1 and TRBJ2-7; the D gene is possibly TRBD1 (6 bases). The J call could be wrong; TRBJ2-5 is a better fit for the DNA end. Germline CDR1 and CDR2: DFQATT and SNEGSKA (reference sequence). The CDR3 extends over 13 amino acids. Here the CDR3 DNA reads TGCAGTGCAGCTACAGGGTCCAGAGAGACCCAGTACTTC. This codes for CSAATGSRETQYF.

V and J are TRBV5-4 and TRBJ2-1; D gene uncertain. V lost 0 bases to trimming and J lost 2 bases, with 9 bases between them. Germline loops: CDR1 SGHNT, CDR2 YYREEE (reference sequence). This CDR3 has 15 residues. The CDR3: CASSLASDTYNEQFF. CDR3 nucleotide sequence: TGTGCCAGCAGCTTGGCTAGTGACACCTACAATGAGCAGTTCTTC. Full variable domain (outside the CDR3, taken from reference TRBV5-4 and TRBJ2-1): ETGVTQSPTHLIKTRGQQVTLRCSSQSGHNTVSWYQQALGQGPQFIFQYYREEENGRGNFPPRFSGLQFPNYSSELNVNALELDDSALYLCASSLASDTYNEQFFGPGTRLTVL.

This chain connects TRBV5-1 to TRBJ2-5; no definite D call. The CDR3 has 13 amino acids. Germline assignment: CDR1 SGHRS and CDR2 YFSETQ. The V end was cut by 2 bases, the J end by 5 bases, with 10 bases between. The CDR3 protein is CASSFEGPETQYF. CDR3 DNA sequence: TGCGCCAGCAGCTTCGAAGGGCCGGAGACCCAGTACTTC.

The rearrangement uses TRBV12-3 or TRBV12-4 and TRBJ1-1, with TRBD1 as a possible D gene (5 bases). V was pared by 6 bases and J by 2 bases, with 10 bases between. The CDR3 length is 13 residues. DNA for the CDR3: TGTGCCAGCAGCATGGGGGTCAACACTGAAGCTTTCTTT. Translating gives CASSMGVNTEAFF.

The chain has TRBV4-2 and TRBJ2-2; the match to TRBD2 covers 8 bases. The CDR3 covers 17 residues. Germline V gene sequence: CDR1 LGHNA, CDR2 YNFKEQ. After removal of 0 bases from V and 6 bases from J, the junction contained 9 bases not matched to a gene. CDR3 nucleotides: TGTGCCAGCAGCCAAGATCTGGACGGGAGGGTGGCCGGGGAGCTGTTTTTT. It codes for CASSQDLDGRVAGELFF.

Note on this clonotype: An end of the junction does not agree with germline; a read error may underlie this. This chain links TRBV12-3 or TRBV12-4 with TRBJ1-5, with no clear D. The CDR3 is 15 residues long. The CDR3 DNA is TGTGCCAGCAGTTTAGAGGGAGATAGCAATCACCCCCAGCATTTT. Translating gives CASSLEGDSNHPQHF.

This clonotype occurred a few times. The chain couples TRBV7-2 to TRBJ2-3; no firm D call. Germline V gives CDR1 SGHTA, CDR2 FQGNSA. This CDR3 has 13 amino acids. The V end lost 2 bases, the J end lost 6 bases, and 9 bases lay between the germline ends. The CDR3 bases are TGTGCCAGCAGCTTATTCGAAAGGGATACGCAGTATTTT. Protein product: CASSLFERDTQYF.

The sample holds many counts of this clonotype. The chain joins TRBV10-2 to TRBJ2-3, with D possibly being TRBD1 or TRBD2 (6 bases each). Germline values: CDR1 WSHSY, CDR2 SAAADI. CDR3 length: 17 residues. V shed 2 bases and J shed 3 bases, with 18 bases lying between them. CDR3 sequence: CASSEGGGWGRTDTQYF. For the CDR3, the DNA is TGCGCCAGCAGTGAGGGAGGGGGATGGGGGAGGACAGATACGCAGTATTTT.

The chain uses TRBV12-3 or TRBV12-4 and TRBJ2-3, with D possibly TRBD2 on 6 matching bases. The length of the CDR3 is 13 residues. Deletions cut 1 base from V and 5 bases from J, with 7 bases between. The CDR3 is CASSLDSGDTQYF. The DNA of the CDR3 is TGTGCCAGCAGTTTAGATAGCGGAGATACGCAGTATTTT.

This clonotype was seen more than once but under ten times. The CDR3 sequence is CASSPPGQGIYEQYF. The CDR3 DNA reads TGTGCCAGCAGTCCCCCTGGACAGGGAATCTACGAGCAGTACTTC. The V call is TRBV12-3 or TRBV12-4, the J call TRBJ2-7; 8 nucleotides match TRBD1. The CDR3 consists of 15 residues. The V gene end was trimmed by 5 bases and the J gene end by 3 bases; junction bases not matched to a gene: 9.

V gene TRBV12-3 or TRBV12-4 combines with J gene TRBJ2-7; tentative D call: TRBD1 (5 bases). The V end was cut by 1 base, the J end by 4 bases, with 17 bases between. The length of the CDR3 is 16 residues. This CDR3 reads CASSLGRSTVSYEQYF. DNA for the CDR3: TGTGCCAGCAGTTTAGGACGCTCGACAGTCTCGTACGAGCAGTACTTC.

CDR3 in amino acids: CASSEPVSGQGASGANVLTF. The CDR3 nucleotides are TGTGCCAGCAGTGAACCAGTTTCGGGACAGGGGGCGTCTGGGGCCAACGTCCTGACTTTC. This chain uses TRBV2 with TRBJ2-6; the match to TRBD1 covers 12 bases. With 2 bases clipped from V and 1 base from J, the junction kept 9 bases outside the gene matches. The CDR3 consists of 20 residues. Germline V gene lookup returns CDR1 SNHLY and CDR2 FYNNEI.

This clonotype was counted between two and nine times. J is TRBJ2-5 and V is TRBV20-1, with TRBD2 matching over 8 bases. V was pared by 6 bases and J by 11 bases, with 14 bases of the junction left unmatched. Germline CDR1 DFQATT, CDR2 SNEGSKA (reference sequence). The CDR3 contains 13 residues. For the CDR3, the DNA is TGCAGTGCCACCAGCGGGAGTTATAATGAGCAGTACTTC. This codes for CSATSGSYNEQYF.

This chain links TRBV6-4 with TRBJ1-1; possibly TRBD1 for D (6 bases). Deletions cut 0 bases from V and 7 bases from J, with 9 bases between. CDR1 MRHNA and CDR2 SNTAGT come from the germline V gene. The CDR3 is 13 residues long. The CDR3 reads CASSDSDSGEAFF. The CDR3 region has the DNA TGTGCCAGCAGTGACTCGGACAGTGGTGAAGCTTTCTTT.

The rearrangement joins TRBV5-1 to TRBJ2-7; D is unresolved. CDR3 length equals 16 residues. Deletions cut 1 base from V and 0 bases from J, with 14 bases between. From germline, CDR1 is SGHRS and CDR2 YFSETQ. The CDR3 loop reads CASSLKVRTSSYEQYF. The CDR3 coding sequence is TGCGCCAGCAGCTTGAAGGTGCGGACGAGCTCCTACGAGCAGTACTTC.

The chain combines TRBV10-3 with TRBJ2-2, with a weak D call TRBD1 (5 bases). The V and J ends lost 7 bases and 3 bases respectively, with 12 bases between them. This CDR3 contains 14 residues. The V gene's germline CDR1 is ENHRY and CDR2 SYGVKD. Here the CDR3 reads CAIKAGRDTGELFF. In DNA form, the CDR3 reads TGTGCCATCAAAGCAGGCAGGGACACCGGGGAGCTGTTTTTT.

The table lists this clonotype with a few counts. The chain has TRBV12-3 or TRBV12-4 and TRBJ2-1, with D perhaps being TRBD1 or TRBD2 (6 bases each). The CDR3 totals 15 residues. V was shortened by 6 bases and J by 5 bases, with 17 bases between the two germline ends. CDR3 in amino acids: CASSTHGGTNNEQFF. DNA for the CDR3: TGTGCCAGCAGCACCCATGGCGGGACAAACAATGAGCAGTTCTTC.

This clonotype turned up a few times. This chain uses TRBV29-1 with TRBJ2-3; no firm D call. The CDR3 is made up of 15 amino acids. Germline V CDR1 and CDR2: SQVTM, ANQGSEA. The V gene lost 0 bases and the J gene lost 3 bases, with 13 bases spanning the gap. CDR3 sequence (DNA): TGCAGCGTTGAAGAGATGGCGGACCAAACAGATACGCAGTATTTT. Translating gives CSVEEMADQTDTQYF.

This clonotype appeared a few times. The V gene is TRBV6-5, the J gene TRBJ2-4; weak D call: TRBD2 (6 bases). Germline assignment: CDR1 MNHEY and CDR2 SVGAGI. The CDR3 is made up of 14 amino acids. V was cut by 4 bases and J by 4 bases, with 11 bases left in between. The CDR3 coding sequence is TGTGCCAGCAGTTCCACAGGAGGGAAAAACATTCAGTACTTC. This sequence encodes CASSSTGGKNIQYF.

The genes are TRBV11-1 and TRBJ2-5; 10 bases agree with TRBD2. Germline-derived CDR1 and CDR2 are SGHAT and FQDESV (reference sequence). V lost 7 bases to trimming and J lost 11 bases; unmatched junction nucleotides: 13. This CDR3 spans 14 amino acids. The CDR3 is CASNIAGGPSEQYF. The DNA of the CDR3 is TGTGCCAGCAATATAGCGGGGGGCCCCTCGGAGCAGTACTTC.

The gene calls are TRBV10-3 and TRBJ2-7; D gene unclear. Germline CDR1 and CDR2: ENHRY and SYGVKD. The CDR3 totals 11 residues. V lost 1 base to trimming and J lost 6 bases, with 4 bases between them. The chain's CDR3 is CAISELREQYF. In DNA, the CDR3 is TGTGCCATCAGTGAGTTGCGCGAGCAGTACTTC.

This sequence joins TRBV18 and TRBJ2-5; D is unresolved. V was clipped by 2 bases and J by 2 bases, with 6 bases between them. The germline V gene encodes CDR1 KGHSH and CDR2 LQKENI. The CDR3 is 13 residues long. In DNA, the CDR3 is TGTGCCAGCTCACCAAGGATGCAAGAGACCCAGTACTTC. Protein: CASSPRMQETQYF.

The chain couples TRBV12-3 or TRBV12-4 to TRBJ1-5; a possible D gene is TRBD1 (6 bases). Trimming pared 6 bases from V and 6 bases from J, leaving 15 bases between. This CDR3 is 14 amino acids long. The CDR3 region has the DNA TGTGCCAGCAGCACAACAGGGAGGTTTCAGCCCCAGCATTTT. Translation: CASSTTGRFQPQHF.

This sequence joins TRBV7-9 and TRBJ2-1, with 7 positions matching TRBD2. The CDR3 contains 15 residues. Germline V gene data show CDR1 as SEHNR and CDR2 as FQNEAQ (reference sequence). J gave up 4 bases and V 5 bases, and 8 bases lay outside the gene matches. For the CDR3, the DNA is TGTGCCAGCAGCGTGCCGGGACTAAATTACAATGAGCAGTTCTTC. This sequence encodes CASSVPGLNYNEQFF. Variable domain in full (rest from reference TRBV7-9 and TRBJ2-1): DTGVSQNPRHKITKRGQNVTFRCDPISEHNRLYWYRQTLGQGPEFLTYFQNEAQLEKSRLLSDRFSAERPKGSFSTLEIQRTEQGDSAMYLCASSVPGLNYNEQFFGPGTRLTVL.

This clonotype was seen more than once but under ten times. J is TRBJ2-3 and V is TRBV7-9; TRBD1 matches 9 bases. The CDR3 has 14 residues. Germline V gene lookup returns CDR1 SEHNR and CDR2 FQNEAQ (reference sequence). Unmatched junction bases numbered 5, after V lost 5 bases and J lost 5 bases. The CDR3 region has the DNA TGTGCCAGCAGCCTGGACAGGGGTATAGATACGCAGTATTTT. This sequence encodes CASSLDRGIDTQYF.

This clonotype came up a few times. A read error may account for a junction end that differs from germline. This chain joins TRBV4-1 and TRBJ1-5; 7 bases are a match to TRBD1. Germline V CDR1 and CDR2: MGHRA, YSYEKL. This CDR3 is 15 amino acids long. The DNA of the CDR3 is TGCGCCAGCGGCCAACTAGGGACAGTCAATCAGCCCCAGCATTTT. This sequence encodes CASGQLGTVNQPQHF.

This clonotype was observed at least ten times. The V and J genes are TRBV12-3 or TRBV12-4 and TRBJ1-2, with 7 positions matching TRBD1. V lost 4 bases, J lost 1 base, and 0 bases stayed unmatched. This CDR3 comprises 13 residues. In DNA form, the CDR3 reads TGTGCCAGCAGTTACAGGGGTAACTATGGCTACACCTTC. Amino acid sequence: CASSYRGNYGYTF.